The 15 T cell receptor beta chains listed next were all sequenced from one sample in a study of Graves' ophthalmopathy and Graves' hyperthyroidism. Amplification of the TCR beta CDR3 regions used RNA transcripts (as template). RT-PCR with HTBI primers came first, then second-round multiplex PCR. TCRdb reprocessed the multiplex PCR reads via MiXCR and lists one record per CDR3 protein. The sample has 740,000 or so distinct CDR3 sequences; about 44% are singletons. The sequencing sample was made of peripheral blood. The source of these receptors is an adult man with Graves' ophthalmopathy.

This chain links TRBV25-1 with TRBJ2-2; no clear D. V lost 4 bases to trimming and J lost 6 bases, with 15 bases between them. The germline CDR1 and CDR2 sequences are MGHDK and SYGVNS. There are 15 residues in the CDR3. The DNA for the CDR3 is TGTGCCAGCAGTGTACTGACAAGAGGCGCCGGGGAGCTGTTTTTT. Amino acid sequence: CASSVLTRGAGELFF.

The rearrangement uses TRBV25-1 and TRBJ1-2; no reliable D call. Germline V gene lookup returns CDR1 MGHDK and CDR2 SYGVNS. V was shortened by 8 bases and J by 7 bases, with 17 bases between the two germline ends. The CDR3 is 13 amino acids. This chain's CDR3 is CASLDGVEGGYTF. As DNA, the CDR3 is TGTGCCAGCTTGGACGGGGTTGAGGGTGGCTACACCTTC.

CDR3 loop: CASTDLFSGTVTGELFF. Here the CDR3 DNA reads TGTGCCAGTACCGACTTATTTAGCGGGACGGTCACCGGGGAGCTGTTTTTT. This chain uses TRBV7-9 with TRBJ2-2; 8 bases match TRBD2. This CDR3 region has 17 residues. V lost 9 bases to trimming and J lost 4 bases; unmatched junction nucleotides: 16. Germline V lookup: CDR1 SEHNR, CDR2 FQNEAQ (reference sequence).

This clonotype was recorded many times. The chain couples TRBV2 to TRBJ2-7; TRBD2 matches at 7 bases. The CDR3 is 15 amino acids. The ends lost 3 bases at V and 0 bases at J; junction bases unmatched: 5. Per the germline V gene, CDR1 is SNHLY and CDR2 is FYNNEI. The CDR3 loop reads CASSEIAGYSYEQYF. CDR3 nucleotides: TGTGCCAGCAGTGAGATAGCGGGCTACTCCTACGAGCAGTACTTC.

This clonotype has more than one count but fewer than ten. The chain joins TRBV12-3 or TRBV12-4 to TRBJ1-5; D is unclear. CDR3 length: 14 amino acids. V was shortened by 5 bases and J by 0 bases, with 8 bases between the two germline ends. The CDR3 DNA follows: TGTGCCAGCAGTGTTGCTTATAGCAATCAGCCCCAGCATTTT. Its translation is CASSVAYSNQPQHF.

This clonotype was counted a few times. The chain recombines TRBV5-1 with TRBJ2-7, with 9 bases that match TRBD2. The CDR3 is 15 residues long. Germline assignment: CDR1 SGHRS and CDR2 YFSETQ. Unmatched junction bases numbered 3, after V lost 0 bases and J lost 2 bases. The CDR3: CASSLEGTSTYEQYF. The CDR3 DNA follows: TGCGCCAGCAGCTTGGAGGGGACTAGCACCTACGAGCAGTACTTC.

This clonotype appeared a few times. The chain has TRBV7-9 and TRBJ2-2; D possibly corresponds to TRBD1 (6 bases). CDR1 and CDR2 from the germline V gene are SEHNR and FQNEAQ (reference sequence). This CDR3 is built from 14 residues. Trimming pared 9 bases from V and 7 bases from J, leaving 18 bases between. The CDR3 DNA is TGTGCCAGTACCCCAACAGGGTGGAACGGGGAGCTGTTTTTT. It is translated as CASTPTGWNGELFF. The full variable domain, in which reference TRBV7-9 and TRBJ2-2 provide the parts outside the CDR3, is DTGVSQNPRHKITKRGQNVTFRCDPISEHNRLYWYRQTLGQGPEFLTYFQNEAQLEKSRLLSDRFSAERPKGSFSTLEIQRTEQGDSAMYLCASTPTGWNGELFFGEGSRLTVL.

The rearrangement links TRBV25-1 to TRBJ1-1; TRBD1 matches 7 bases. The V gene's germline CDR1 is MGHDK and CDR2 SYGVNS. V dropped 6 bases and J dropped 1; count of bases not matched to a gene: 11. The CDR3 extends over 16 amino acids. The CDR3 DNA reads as TGTGCCAGCAGATCTTTCGGGACAGCCAGGAACACTGAAGCTTTCTTT. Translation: CASRSFGTARNTEAFF.

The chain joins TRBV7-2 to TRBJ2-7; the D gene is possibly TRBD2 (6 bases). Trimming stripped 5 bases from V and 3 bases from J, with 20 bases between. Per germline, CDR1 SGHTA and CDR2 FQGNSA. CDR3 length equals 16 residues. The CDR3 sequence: CASSQEGLQRGYEQYF. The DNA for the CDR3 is TGTGCCAGCAGCCAAGAGGGACTCCAACGGGGCTACGAGCAGTACTTC.

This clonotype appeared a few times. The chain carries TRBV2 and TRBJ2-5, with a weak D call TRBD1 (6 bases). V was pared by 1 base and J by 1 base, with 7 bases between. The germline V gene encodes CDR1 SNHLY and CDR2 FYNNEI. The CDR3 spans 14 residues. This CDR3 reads CASSEGTAQETQYF. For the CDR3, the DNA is TGTGCCAGCAGTGAAGGGACAGCCCAAGAGACCCAGTACTTC. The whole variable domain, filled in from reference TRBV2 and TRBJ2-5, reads EPEVTQTPSHQVTQMGQEVILRCVPISNHLYFYWYRQILGQKVEFLVSFYNNEISEKSEIFDDQFSVERPDGSNFTLKIRSTKLEDSAMYFCASSEGTAQETQYFGPGTRLLVL.

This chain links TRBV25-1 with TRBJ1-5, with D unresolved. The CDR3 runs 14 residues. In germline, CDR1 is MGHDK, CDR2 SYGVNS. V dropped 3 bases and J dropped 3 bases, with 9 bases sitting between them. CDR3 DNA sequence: TGTGCCAGCAGTGACGGACGGAACAATCAGCCCCAGCATTTT. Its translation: CASSDGRNNQPQHF. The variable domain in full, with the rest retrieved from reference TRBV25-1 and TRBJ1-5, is EADIYQTPRYLVIGTGKKITLECSQTMGHDKMYWYQQDPGMELHLIHYSYGVNSTEKGDLSSESTVSRIRTEHFPLTLESARPSHTSQYLCASSDGRNNQPQHFGDGTRLSIL.

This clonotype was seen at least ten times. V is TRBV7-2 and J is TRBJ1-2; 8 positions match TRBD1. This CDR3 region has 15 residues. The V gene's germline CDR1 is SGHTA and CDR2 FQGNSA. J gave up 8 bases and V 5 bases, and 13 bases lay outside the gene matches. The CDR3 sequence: CASSPKVGTGSGYTF. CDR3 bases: TGTGCCAGCAGCCCTAAAGTTGGGACAGGTAGCGGCTACACCTTC.

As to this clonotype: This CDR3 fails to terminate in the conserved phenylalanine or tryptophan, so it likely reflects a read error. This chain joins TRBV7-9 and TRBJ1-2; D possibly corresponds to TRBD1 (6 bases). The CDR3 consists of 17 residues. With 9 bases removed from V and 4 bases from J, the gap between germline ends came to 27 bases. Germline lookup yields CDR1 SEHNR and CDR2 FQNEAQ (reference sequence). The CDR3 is CASSYSQPGGLPYGYTI. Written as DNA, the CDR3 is TGTGCCAGTTCGTACTCCCAACCCGGGGGCCTCCCCTATGGCTACACCATC.

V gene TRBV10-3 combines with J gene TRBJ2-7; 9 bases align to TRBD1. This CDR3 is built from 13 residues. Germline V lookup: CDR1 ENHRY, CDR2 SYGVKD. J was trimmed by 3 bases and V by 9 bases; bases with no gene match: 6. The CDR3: CAMSGTGRYEQYF. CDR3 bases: TGTGCCATGTCCGGGACAGGGCGCTACGAGCAGTACTTC.

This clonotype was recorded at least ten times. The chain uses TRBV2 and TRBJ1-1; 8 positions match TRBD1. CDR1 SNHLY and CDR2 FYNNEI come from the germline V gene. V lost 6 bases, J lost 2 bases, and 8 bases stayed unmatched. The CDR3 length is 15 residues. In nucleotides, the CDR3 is TGTGCCAGCAGATTAGAGGACAGGGCCAACACTGAAGCTTTCTTT. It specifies CASRLEDRANTEAFF.